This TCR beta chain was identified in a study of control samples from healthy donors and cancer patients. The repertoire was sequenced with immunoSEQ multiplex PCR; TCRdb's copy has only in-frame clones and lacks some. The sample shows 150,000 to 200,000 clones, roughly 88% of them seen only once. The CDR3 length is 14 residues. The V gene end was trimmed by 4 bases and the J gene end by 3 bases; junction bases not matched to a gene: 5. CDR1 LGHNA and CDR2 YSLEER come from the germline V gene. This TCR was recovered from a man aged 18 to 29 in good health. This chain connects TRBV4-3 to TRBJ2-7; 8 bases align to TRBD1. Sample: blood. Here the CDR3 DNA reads TGCGCCAGCAGCCTGGACAGGGACCTCTACGAGCAGTACTTC. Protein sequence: CASSLDRDLYEQYF.